These T cell receptor beta chains were read from a single sample in a study of post-analysis software for immune sequencing data. TCRdb recomputed calls from the PCR reads with MiXCR, one row per CDR3 protein. This sample has roughly 400,000 distinct CDR3 sequences, with 39% found just once. Sequencing was carried out using blood. These receptor sequences come from a girl aged 2 to 10 with multiple sclerosis. Each CDR3 is given with its conserved first and last residue. The D gene is left open where the match is weak. Clone size is stated in some rows and not others, as once, few, many or a class when expanded.

clone size	J gene	D gene	V gene	CDR3 protein	CDR3 DNA
-	TRBJ2-3	-	TRBV3-1	CASSQRVGTDTQYF	TGTGCCAGCAGCCAAAGGGTTGGCACAGATACGCAGTATTTT
few	TRBJ2-5	TRBD1	TRBV28	CASSPTTGWGQETQYF	TGTGCCAGCAGTCCAACGACAGGGTGGGGGCAAGAGACCCAGTACTTC
few	TRBJ2-3	TRBD2	TRBV7-9	CASSPHRLAGGPDTQYF	TGTGCCAGCAGCCCACACCGACTAGCGGGGGGCCCAGATACGCAGTATTTT
-	TRBJ1-1	-	TRBV3-1	CASSQEASLNTEAFF	TGTGCCAGCAGCCAAGAGGCCAGCTTGAACACTGAAGCTTTCTTT
few	TRBJ2-7	-	TRBV20-1	CSARDRLAIVNEQYF	TGCAGTGCTAGAGATAGGCTAGCCATAGTCAACGAGCAGTACTTC
few	TRBJ1-2	-	TRBV20-1	CSAKEGDSGYTF	TGCAGTGCTAAGGAGGGGGATTCTGGCTACACCTTC
-	TRBJ1-2	-	TRBV12-3/TRBV12-4	CASTNHGAPYGYTF	TGTGCCAGCACCAATCACGGGGCCCCCTATGGCTACACCTTC
few	TRBJ2-7	TRBD1	TRBV5-1	CASSSGTAAYEQYF	TGCGCCAGCAGCTCCGGGACAGCCGCTTACGAGCAGTACTTC
-	TRBJ2-1	TRBD2	TRBV7-2	CASSFGSGRNEQFF	TGTGCCAGCAGCTTTGGTAGCGGGAGGAATGAGCAGTTCTTC
few	TRBJ2-3	-	TRBV7-3	CASSTGQSTDTQYF	TGTGCCAGCAGCACAGGCCAGTCCACAGATACGCAGTATTTT
few	TRBJ2-7	TRBD2	TRBV10-3	CAISRTREGSYEQYF	TGTGCCATCAGTAGAACGCGGGAGGGCTCCTACGAGCAGTACTTC
-	TRBJ2-4	TRBD2	TRBV5-1	CASSWRGAAKNIQYF	TGCGCCAGCAGCTGGCGGGGGGCCGCCAAAAACATTCAGTACTTC
few	TRBJ2-7	TRBD1	TRBV4-2	CASSRLTGLYSYEQYF	TGTGCCAGCAGCCGCCTGACAGGGTTATACTCCTACGAGCAGTACTTC
few	TRBJ1-5	TRBD1	TRBV6-1	CASRPDREGQPQHF	TGTGCCAGCAGACCGGACAGGGAAGGGCAGCCCCAGCATTTT
few	TRBJ2-5	-	TRBV3-1	CASSQSFLAEKETQYF	TGTGCCAGCAGCCAATCCTTCCTAGCAGAAAAAGAGACCCAGTACTTC
few	TRBJ2-7	TRBD2	TRBV6-5	CASSNLAGGSFTEQYF	TGTGCCAGCAGTAATCTAGCGGGGGGATCGTTTACCGAGCAGTACTTC
once	TRBJ2-2	TRBD1	TRBV10-3	CAISELGTDNTGELFF	TGTGCCATCAGTGAACTTGGGACAGACAACACCGGGGAGCTGTTTTTT
-	TRBJ1-4	TRBD1	TRBV7-9	CASSSQGASEKLFF	TGTGCCAGCAGCAGCCAGGGGGCGAGTGAAAAACTGTTTTTT
-	TRBJ2-3	TRBD2	TRBV20-1	CSARLLAGEVNTQYF	TGCAGTGCTAGGCTACTAGCGGGGGAGGTAAATACGCAGTATTTT
many	TRBJ2-7	TRBD1	TRBV7-2	CASSWGQYEQYF	TGTGCCAGCAGCTGGGGACAGTACGAGCAGTACTTC
-	TRBJ2-7	-	TRBV7-2	CASSFFFTYEQYF	TGTGCCAGCAGCTTCTTCTTTACCTACGAGCAGTACTTC
-	TRBJ2-5	-	TRBV5-1	CASSASGSSETQYF	TGCGCCAGCAGCGCCTCTGGTAGTTCGGAGACCCAGTACTTC
-	TRBJ2-5	-	TRBV25-1	CASSEDFLGEETQYF	TGTGCCAGCAGTGAAGATTTCCTAGGCGAAGAGACCCAGTACTTC
few	TRBJ2-2	-	TRBV5-1	CASTMGLSNTGELFF	TGCGCCAGCACCATGGGCCTCTCGAACACCGGGGAGCTGTTTTTT
-	TRBJ2-5	-	TRBV5-1	CASSQVGYHQETQYF	TGCGCCAGCAGCCAGGTCGGGTACCACCAAGAGACCCAGTACTTC
few	TRBJ2-7	-	TRBV5-1	CASSTSYGTDSYEQYF	TGCGCCAGCAGCACCTCCTATGGGACGGACTCCTACGAGCAGTACTTC
few	TRBJ2-7	TRBD2	TRBV4-3	CASSKRAGDEQYF	TGCGCCAGCAGTAAGCGAGCGGGAGACGAGCAGTACTTC
-	TRBJ2-4	-	TRBV7-6	CASSPGGGLGNIQYF	TGTGCCAGCAGCCCTGGAGGGGGCCTGGGAAACATTCAGTACTTC
-	TRBJ1-2	-	TRBV5-5	CASSSAVNYGYTF	TGTGCCAGCAGCTCGGCTGTGAACTATGGCTACACCTTC
few	TRBJ2-7	-	TRBV5-1	CASSLDRQPYEQYF	TGCGCCAGCAGCTTGGACAGGCAACCCTACGAGCAGTACTTC
-	TRBJ2-1	-	TRBV5-6	CASSLWKTGVRYNEQFF	TGTGCCAGCAGCCTTTGGAAAACGGGAGTCCGCTACAATGAGCAGTTCTTC
few	TRBJ2-5	-	TRBV7-9	CASSSWGDQETQYF	TGTGCCAGCAGCTCATGGGGGGACCAAGAGACCCAGTACTTC
-	TRBJ1-2	-	TRBV28	CASSLLGGFRLKGYTF	TGTGCCAGCAGTTTACTTGGGGGATTCCGACTGAAGGGCTACACCTTC
-	TRBJ2-3	TRBD1	TRBV28	CASSFRGVGQGLTDTQYF	TGTGCCAGCAGTTTCCGCGGCGTAGGACAGGGCCTCACAGATACGCAGTATTTT
few	TRBJ2-7	-	TRBV4-2	CASSQAMSREQYF	TGTGCCAGCAGCCAGGCTATGTCCCGCGAGCAGTACTTC
-	TRBJ2-7	-	TRBV5-1	CASSWEGVNYEQYF	TGCGCCAGCAGCTGGGAAGGGGTGAATTACGAGCAGTACTTC
-	TRBJ1-2	TRBD1	TRBV6-5	CASSTGTDNYGYTF	TGTGCCAGCAGCACCGGGACAGACAACTATGGCTACACCTTC
-	TRBJ2-1	-	TRBV6-6	CASSYSGTPIAQFF	TGTGCCAGCAGTTACTCAGGGACCCCAATAGCGCAGTTCTTC
few	TRBJ2-7	-	TRBV29-1	CSVRGDTLYEQYF	TGCAGCGTCAGGGGGGACACTCTCTACGAGCAGTACTTC
-	TRBJ2-5	-	TRBV20-1	CSARGAKVQETQYF	TGCAGTGCTAGAGGGGCAAAGGTGCAAGAGACCCAGTACTTC
-	TRBJ1-4	TRBD1	TRBV5-1	CASSFADRGPREKLFF	TGCGCCAGCAGCTTTGCCGACAGGGGTCCAAGGGAAAAACTGTTTTTT
-	TRBJ1-4	TRBD1	TRBV27	CASSSGTGGGEKLFF	TGTGCCAGCAGTAGTGGGACAGGGGGAGGTGAAAAACTGTTTTTT
few	TRBJ2-3	-	TRBV5-4	CASSRDTSTDTQYF	TGTGCCAGCAGTCGGGACACAAGCACAGATACGCAGTATTTT
-	TRBJ1-1	-	TRBV25-1	CASSGDRLNTEAFF	TGTGCCAGCAGTGGAGACAGACTTAACACTGAAGCTTTCTTT
few	TRBJ2-7	TRBD1	TRBV29-1	CSVDPGQGNYEQYF	TGCAGCGTGGATCCGGGACAGGGGAATTACGAGCAGTACTTC
few	TRBJ2-1	-	TRBV15	CATSRGGGRYNEQFF	TGTGCCACCAGCAGAGGGGGGGGCCGCTACAATGAGCAGTTCTTC
-	TRBJ2-1	TRBD1	TRBV20-1	CSARDTGQGGKNEQFF	TGCAGTGCTAGAGACACTGGACAGGGGGGTAAGAATGAGCAGTTCTTC
-	TRBJ2-3	-	TRBV20-1	CSASTRDLAGGANTQFTSTDTQYF	TGCAGTGCCAGCACCCGGGACTTGGCAGGGGGAGCAAACACCCAATTTACCAGCACAGATACGCAGTATTTT
few	TRBJ1-1	-	TRBV14	CASSQRIDGEAFF	TGTGCCAGCAGCCAGAGGATTGATGGTGAAGCTTTCTTT
-	TRBJ1-6	-	TRBV20-1	CSAGGRYNSPLHF	TGCAGTGCTGGGGGACGGTATAATTCACCCCTCCACTTT
-	TRBJ2-1	TRBD2	TRBV7-2	CASSWNRLAGMFF	TGTGCCAGCAGCTGGAACAGACTAGCGGGAATGTTCTTC
-	TRBJ2-4	-	TRBV29-1	CSVVFEILAKNIQYF	TGCAGCGTTGTCTTCGAAATACTAGCCAAAAACATTCAGTACTTC
-	TRBJ2-7	TRBD1	TRBV20-1	CSARTRTGNEQYF	TGCAGTGCTAGAACTCGGACAGGCAACGAGCAGTACTTC